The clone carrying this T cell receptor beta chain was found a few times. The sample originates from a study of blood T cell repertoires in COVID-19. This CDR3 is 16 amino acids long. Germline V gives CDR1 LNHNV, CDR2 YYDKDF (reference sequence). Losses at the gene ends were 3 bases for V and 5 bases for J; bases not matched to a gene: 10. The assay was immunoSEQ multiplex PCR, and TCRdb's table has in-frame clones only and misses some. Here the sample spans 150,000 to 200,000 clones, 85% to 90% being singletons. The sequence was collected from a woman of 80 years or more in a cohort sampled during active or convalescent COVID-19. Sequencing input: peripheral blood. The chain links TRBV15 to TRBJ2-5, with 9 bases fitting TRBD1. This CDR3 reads CATSSGGQGFRETQYF. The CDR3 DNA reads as TGTGCCACCAGCAGTGGCGGACAGGGGTTTCGGGAGACCCAGTACTTC.